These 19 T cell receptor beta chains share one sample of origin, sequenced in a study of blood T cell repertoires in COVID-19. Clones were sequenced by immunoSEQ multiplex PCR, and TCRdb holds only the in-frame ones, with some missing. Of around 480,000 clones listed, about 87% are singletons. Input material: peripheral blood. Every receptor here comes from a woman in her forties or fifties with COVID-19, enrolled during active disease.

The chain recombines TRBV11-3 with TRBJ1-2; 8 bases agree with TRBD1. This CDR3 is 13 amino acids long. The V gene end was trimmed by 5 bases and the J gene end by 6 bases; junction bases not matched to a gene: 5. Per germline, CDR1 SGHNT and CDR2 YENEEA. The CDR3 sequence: CASSLSGGDGYTF. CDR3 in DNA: TGTGCCAGCAGCCTGTCAGGGGGCGATGGCTACACCTTC.

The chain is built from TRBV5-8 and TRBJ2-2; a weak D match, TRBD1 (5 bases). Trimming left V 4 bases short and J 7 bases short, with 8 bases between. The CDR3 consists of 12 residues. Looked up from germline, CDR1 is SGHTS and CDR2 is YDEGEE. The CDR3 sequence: CASSPRVGELFF. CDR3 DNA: TGTGCCAGCAGCCCCAGGGTCGGGGAGCTGTTTTTT.

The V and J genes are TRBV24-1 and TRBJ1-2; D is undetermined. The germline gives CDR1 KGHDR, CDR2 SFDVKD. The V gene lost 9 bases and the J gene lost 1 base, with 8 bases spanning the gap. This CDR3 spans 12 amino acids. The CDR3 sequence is CATSSLNYGYTF. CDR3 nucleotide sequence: TGTGCCACCTCGAGTCTTAACTATGGCTACACCTTC.

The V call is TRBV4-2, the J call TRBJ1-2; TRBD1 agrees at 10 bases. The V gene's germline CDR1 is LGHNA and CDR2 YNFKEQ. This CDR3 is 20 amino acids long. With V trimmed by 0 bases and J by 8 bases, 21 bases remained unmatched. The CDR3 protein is CASSQDLRTDRDRGLGGYTF. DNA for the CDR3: TGTGCCAGCAGCCAAGACCTCCGAACAGACCGGGACAGGGGTTTGGGCGGCTACACCTTC.

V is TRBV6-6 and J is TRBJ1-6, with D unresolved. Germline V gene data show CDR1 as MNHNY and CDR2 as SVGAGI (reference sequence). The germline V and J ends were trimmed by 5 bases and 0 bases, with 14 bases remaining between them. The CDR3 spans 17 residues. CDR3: CASSLKPLSSYNSPLHF. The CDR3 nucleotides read TGTGCCAGCAGTCTCAAACCCCTAAGCTCCTATAATTCACCCCTCCACTTT.

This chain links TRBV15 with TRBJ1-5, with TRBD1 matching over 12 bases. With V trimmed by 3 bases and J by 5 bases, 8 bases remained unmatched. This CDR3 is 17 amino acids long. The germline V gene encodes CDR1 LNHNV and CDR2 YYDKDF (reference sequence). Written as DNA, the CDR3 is TGTGCCACCAGCAGGGGGACAGGGGGCTGGGGGGATCAGCCCCAGCATTTT. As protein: CATSRGTGGWGDQPQHF.

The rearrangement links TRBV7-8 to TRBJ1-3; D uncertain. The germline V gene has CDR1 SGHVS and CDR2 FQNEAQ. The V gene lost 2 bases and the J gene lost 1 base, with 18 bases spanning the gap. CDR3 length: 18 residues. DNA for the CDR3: TGTGCCAGCAGCTTAACGCGAATCATACGGGGTTCTGGAAACACCATATATTTT. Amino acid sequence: CASSLTRIIRGSGNTIYF.

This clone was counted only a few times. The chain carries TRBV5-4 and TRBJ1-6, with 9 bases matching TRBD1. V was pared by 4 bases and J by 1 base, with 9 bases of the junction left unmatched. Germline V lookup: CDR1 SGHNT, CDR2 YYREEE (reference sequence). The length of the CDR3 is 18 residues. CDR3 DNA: TGTGCCAGCAGCGTTGGGACAGGGTTGAGTTCCTATAATTCACCCCTCCACTTT. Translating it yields CASSVGTGLSSYNSPLHF.

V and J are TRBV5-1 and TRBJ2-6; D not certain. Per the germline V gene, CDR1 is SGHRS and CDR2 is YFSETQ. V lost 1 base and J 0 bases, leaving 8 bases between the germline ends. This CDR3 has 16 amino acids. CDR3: CASSLSGHSGANVLTF. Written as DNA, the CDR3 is TGCGCCAGCAGCTTGTCCGGTCACTCTGGGGCCAACGTCCTGACTTTC.

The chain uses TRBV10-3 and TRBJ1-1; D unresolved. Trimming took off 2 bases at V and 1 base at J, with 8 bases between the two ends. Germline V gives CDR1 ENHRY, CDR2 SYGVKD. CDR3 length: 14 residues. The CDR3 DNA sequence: TGTGCCATCAGTGAGAGCGGGTCGAACACTGAAGCTTTCTTT. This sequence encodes CAISESGSNTEAFF.

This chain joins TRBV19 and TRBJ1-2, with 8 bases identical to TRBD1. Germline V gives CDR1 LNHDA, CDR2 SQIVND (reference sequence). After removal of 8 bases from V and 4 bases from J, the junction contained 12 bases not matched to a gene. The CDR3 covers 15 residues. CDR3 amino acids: CASESWGQATYGYTF. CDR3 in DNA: TGTGCCAGTGAAAGTTGGGGACAGGCTACCTATGGCTACACCTTC.

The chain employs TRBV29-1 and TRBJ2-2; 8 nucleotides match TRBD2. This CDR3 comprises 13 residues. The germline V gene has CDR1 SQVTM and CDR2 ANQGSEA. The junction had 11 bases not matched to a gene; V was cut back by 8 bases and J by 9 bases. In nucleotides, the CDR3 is TGCAGCATGGGGACGGGGGGGCGTAGGGAGCTGTTTTTT. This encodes CSMGTGGRRELFF.

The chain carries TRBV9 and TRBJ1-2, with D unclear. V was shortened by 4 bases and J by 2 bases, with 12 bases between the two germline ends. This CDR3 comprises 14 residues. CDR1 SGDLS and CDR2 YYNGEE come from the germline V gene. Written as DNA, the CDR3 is TGTGCCAGCAGCTCCCGGACGGGGAACTATGGCTACACCTTC. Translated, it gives CASSSRTGNYGYTF.

The CDR3 DNA is TGTGCCAGCAGTTTATGGCGGGAGTCGGATGGCTACACCTTC. It is translated as CASSLWRESDGYTF. This sequence joins TRBV27 and TRBJ1-2; D is uncertain. The CDR3 is 14 residues long. Trimming left V 1 base short and J 6 bases short, with 12 bases between. The germline gives CDR1 MNHEY, CDR2 SMNVEV (reference sequence).

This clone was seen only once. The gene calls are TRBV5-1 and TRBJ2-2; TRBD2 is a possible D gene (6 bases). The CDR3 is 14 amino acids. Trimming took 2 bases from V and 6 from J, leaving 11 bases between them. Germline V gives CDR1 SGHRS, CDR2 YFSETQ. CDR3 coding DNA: TGCGCCAGCAGCTTCCCCAGGGAGGCCGGGGAGCTGTTTTTT. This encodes CASSFPREAGELFF.

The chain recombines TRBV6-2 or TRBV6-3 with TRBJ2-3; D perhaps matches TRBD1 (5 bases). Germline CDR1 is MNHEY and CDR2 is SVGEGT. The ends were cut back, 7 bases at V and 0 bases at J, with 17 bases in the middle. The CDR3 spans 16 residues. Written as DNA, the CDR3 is TGTGCCAGCACCCCTAGGGGTTCTTCTAGCACAGATACGCAGTATTTT. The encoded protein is CASTPRGSSSTDTQYF.

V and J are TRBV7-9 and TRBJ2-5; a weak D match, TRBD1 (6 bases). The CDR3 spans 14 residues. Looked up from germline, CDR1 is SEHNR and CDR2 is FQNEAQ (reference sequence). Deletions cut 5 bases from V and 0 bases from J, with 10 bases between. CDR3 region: CASSPTGNQETQYF. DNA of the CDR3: TGTGCCAGCAGCCCCACAGGGAACCAAGAGACCCAGTACTTC.

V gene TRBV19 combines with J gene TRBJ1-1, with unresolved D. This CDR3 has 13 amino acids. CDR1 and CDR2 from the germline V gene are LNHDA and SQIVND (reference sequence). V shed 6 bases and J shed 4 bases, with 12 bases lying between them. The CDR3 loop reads CASSSARGTEAFF. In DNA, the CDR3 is TGTGCCAGTAGCTCGGCGCGGGGCACTGAAGCTTTCTTT.

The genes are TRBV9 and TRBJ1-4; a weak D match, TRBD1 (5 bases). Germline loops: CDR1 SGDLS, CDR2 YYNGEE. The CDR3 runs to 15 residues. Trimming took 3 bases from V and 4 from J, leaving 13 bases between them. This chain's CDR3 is CASSGEGRDNEKLFF. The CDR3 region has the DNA TGTGCCAGCAGCGGGGAGGGCAGGGATAATGAAAAACTGTTTTTT.